The present T cell receptor (beta chain) was sequenced within a study of monozygotic twins with inflammatory bowel disease. TCRdb re-called the 5' RACE reads and catalogs CDR3 proteins one per entry, DNA excluded. Listed are over 200,000 distinct CDR3 sequences; less than 2% falls within the top ten. In regard to this clonotype: No antigen is known for it.

Whole-study results and caveats: Whereas healthy co-twins had higher TCRbeta diversity (inverse Simpson), IBD patients had lower diversity.

This clonotype was obtained from a human donor with ulcerative colitis or Crohn's disease, or a healthy co-twin of an affected twin (not recorded which). Sequencing was performed on blood.

CDR3: CASSQIGAAGGPNTGELFF. The chain is built from TRBV12-3 or TRBV12-4 and TRBJ2-2; TCRdb's D gene call, TRBD2, goes unchecked for lack of DNA. This CDR3 contains 19 residues.